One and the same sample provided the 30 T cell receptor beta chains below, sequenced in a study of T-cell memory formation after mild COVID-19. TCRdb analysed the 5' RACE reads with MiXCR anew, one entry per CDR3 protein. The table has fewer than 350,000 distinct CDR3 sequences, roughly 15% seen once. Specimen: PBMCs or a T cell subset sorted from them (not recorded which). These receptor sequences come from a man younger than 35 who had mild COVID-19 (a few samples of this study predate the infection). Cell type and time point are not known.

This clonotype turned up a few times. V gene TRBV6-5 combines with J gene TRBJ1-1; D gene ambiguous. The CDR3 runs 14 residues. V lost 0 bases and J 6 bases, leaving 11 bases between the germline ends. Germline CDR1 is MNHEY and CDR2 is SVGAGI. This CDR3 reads CASSYSIESSEAFF. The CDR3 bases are TGTGCCAGCAGTTACTCGATTGAGAGTTCTGAAGCTTTCTTT.

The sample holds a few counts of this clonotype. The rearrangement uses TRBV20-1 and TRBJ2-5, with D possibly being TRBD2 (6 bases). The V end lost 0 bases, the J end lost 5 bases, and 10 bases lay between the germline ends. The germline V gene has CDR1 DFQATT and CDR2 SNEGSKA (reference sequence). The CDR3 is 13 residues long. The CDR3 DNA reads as TGCAGTGCTAGAGAGGCAGGGAGGGAGACCCAGTACTTC. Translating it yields CSAREAGRETQYF.

DNA for the CDR3: TGTGCCAGCAGCCAGGCCTTCGGTGCCCCCTCTGGAAACACCATATATTTT. Translating gives CASSQAFGAPSGNTIYF. The rearrangement uses TRBV4-2 and TRBJ1-3, with D hard to call. CDR3 length: 17 residues. CDR1 is LGHNA and CDR2 is YNFKEQ in the germline V gene. The ends were cut back, 3 bases at V and 0 bases at J, with 15 bases in the middle.

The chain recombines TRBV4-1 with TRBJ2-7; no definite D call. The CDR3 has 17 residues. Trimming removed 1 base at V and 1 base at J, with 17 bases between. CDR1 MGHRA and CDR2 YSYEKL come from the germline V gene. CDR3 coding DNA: TGCGCCAGCAGCCAAGGATCCGTATGGGATAGATCCTACGAGCAGTACTTC. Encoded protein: CASSQGSVWDRSYEQYF.

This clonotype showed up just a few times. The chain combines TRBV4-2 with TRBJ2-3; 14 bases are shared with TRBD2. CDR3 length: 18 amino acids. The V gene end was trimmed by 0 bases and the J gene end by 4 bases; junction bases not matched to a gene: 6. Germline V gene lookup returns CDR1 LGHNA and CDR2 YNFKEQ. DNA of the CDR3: TGTGCCAGCAGCCAAGATGGCGGACTAGCGGGGGGAGCAGATACGCAGTATTTT. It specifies CASSQDGGLAGGADTQYF.

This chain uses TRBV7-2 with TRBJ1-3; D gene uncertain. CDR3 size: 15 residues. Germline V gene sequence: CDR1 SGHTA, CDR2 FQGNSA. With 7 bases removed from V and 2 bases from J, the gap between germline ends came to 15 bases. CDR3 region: CASTVVGFTGNTIYF. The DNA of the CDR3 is TGTGCCAGCACCGTGGTAGGGTTTACTGGAAACACCATATATTTT.

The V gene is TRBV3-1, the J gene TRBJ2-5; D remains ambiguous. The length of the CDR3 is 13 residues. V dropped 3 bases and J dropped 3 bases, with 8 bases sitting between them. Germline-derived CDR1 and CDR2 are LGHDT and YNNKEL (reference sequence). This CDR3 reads CASSQFREETQYF. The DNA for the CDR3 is TGTGCCAGCAGCCAGTTTAGGGAAGAGACCCAGTACTTC.

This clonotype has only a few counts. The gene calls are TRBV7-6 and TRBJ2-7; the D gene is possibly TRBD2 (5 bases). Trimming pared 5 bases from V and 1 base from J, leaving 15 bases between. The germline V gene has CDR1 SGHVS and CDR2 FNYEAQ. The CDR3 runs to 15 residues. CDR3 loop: CASSPAAGRSYEQYF. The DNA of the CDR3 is TGTGCCAGCAGCCCTGCGGCGGGCCGATCCTACGAGCAGTACTTC. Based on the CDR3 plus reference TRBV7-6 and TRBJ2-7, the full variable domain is GAGVSQSPRYKVTKRGQDVALRCDPISGHVSLYWYRQALGQGPEFLTYFNYEAQQDKSGLPNDRFSAERPEGSISTLTIQRTEQRDSAMYRCASSPAAGRSYEQYFGPGTRLTVT.

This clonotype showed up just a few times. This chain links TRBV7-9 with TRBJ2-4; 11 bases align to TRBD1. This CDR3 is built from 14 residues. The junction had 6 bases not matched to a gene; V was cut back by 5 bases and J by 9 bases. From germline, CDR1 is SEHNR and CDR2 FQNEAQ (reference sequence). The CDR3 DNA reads TGTGCCAGCAGCGCCGGGACAGGGGGTGGCATTCAGTACTTC. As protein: CASSAGTGGGIQYF.

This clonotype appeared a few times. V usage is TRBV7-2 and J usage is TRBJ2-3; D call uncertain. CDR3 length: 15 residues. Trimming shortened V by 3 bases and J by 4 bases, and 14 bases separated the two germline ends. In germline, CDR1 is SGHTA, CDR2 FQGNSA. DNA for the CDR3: TGTGCCAGCAGCTTTTTTGTCCCCACCCCAGATACGCAGTATTTT. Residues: CASSFFVPTPDTQYF.

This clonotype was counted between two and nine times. The chain's CDR3 is CASRMSGQGLAAYNSPLHF. In DNA form, the CDR3 reads TGTGCCAGCAGAATGTCGGGACAGGGATTAGCGGCCTATAATTCACCCCTCCACTTT. The chain has TRBV7-2 and TRBJ1-6; 9 nucleotides agree with TRBD1. The V and J ends lost 6 bases and 2 bases, in that order; junction bases with no gene match: 14. CDR1 and CDR2 from the germline V gene are SGHTA and FQGNSA. The CDR3 is 19 residues long.

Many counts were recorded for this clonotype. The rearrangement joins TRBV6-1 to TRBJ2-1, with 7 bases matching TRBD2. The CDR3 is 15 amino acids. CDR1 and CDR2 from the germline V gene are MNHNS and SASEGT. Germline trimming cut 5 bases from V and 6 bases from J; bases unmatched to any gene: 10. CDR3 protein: CASSRQERGFNEQFF. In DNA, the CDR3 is TGTGCCAGCAGTCGCCAGGAGCGGGGCTTCAATGAGCAGTTCTTC.

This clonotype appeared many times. As DNA, the CDR3 is TGTGCCAGCAGCTCGGCCCTGGAAGCTAACTATGGCTACACCTTC. Amino acids: CASSSALEANYGYTF. The chain links TRBV7-9 to TRBJ1-2; no firm D call. Germline V lookup: CDR1 SEHNR, CDR2 FQNEAQ (reference sequence). There are 15 residues in the CDR3. V lost 4 bases, J lost 0 bases, and 12 bases lay in between.

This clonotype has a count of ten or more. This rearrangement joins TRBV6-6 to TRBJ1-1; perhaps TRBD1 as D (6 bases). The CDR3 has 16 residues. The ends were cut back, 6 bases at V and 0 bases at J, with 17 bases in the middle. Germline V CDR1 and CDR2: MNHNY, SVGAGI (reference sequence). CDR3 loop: CASRADRMSMNTEAFF. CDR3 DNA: TGTGCCAGCAGAGCTGACAGGATGAGCATGAACACTGAAGCTTTCTTT.

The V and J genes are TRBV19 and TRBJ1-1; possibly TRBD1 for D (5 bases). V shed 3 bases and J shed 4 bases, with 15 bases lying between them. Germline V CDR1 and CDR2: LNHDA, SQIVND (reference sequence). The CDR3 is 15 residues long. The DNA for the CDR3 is TGTGCCAGTAGTATTGTATTCGCCGGGGGCACTGAAGCTTTCTTT. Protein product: CASSIVFAGGTEAFF.

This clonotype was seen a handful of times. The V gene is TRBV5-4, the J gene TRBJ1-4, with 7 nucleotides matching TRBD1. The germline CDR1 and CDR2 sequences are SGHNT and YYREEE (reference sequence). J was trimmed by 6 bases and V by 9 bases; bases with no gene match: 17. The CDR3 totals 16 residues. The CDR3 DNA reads TGTGCCATGCAGGGGGGCGAAGGCGCAGAGTATGAAAAACTGTTTTTT. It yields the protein CAMQGGEGAEYEKLFF.

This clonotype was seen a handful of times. DNA for the CDR3: TGTGCCAGCATGATCCTTAAGTCCCAGTACTTC. Translating gives CASMILKSQYF. The rearrangement uses TRBV2 and TRBJ2-5; D unresolved. This CDR3 spans 11 amino acids. Trimming removed 7 bases from V and 9 bases from J, with 12 bases in between. Germline V CDR1 and CDR2: SNHLY, FYNNEI.

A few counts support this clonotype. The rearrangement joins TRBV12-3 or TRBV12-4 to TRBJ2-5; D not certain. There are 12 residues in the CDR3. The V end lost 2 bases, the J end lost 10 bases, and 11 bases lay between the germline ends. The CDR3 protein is CASSLRLGDQYF. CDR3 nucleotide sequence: TGTGCCAGCAGTTTACGGCTGGGCGACCAGTACTTC.

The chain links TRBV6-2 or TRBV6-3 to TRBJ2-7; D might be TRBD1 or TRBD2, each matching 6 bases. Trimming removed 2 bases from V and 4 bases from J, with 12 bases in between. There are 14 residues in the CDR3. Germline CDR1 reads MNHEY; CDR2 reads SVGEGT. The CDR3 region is CASSYKGGAYEQYV. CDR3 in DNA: TGTGCCAGCAGTTACAAGGGGGGTGCGTACGAGCAGTACGTC.

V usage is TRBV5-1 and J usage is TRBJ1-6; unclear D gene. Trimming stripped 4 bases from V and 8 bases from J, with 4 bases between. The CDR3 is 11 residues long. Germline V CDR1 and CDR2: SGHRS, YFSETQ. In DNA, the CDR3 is TGCGCCAGCAGCCCAGATTCACCCCTCCACTTT. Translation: CASSPDSPLHF.

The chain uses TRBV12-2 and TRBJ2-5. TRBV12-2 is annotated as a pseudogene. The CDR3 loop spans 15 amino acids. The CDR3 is CASRLAGQPKETQYF. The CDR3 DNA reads TGTGCAAGTCGCTTAGCCGGTCAGCCTAAAGAGACCCAGTACTTC.

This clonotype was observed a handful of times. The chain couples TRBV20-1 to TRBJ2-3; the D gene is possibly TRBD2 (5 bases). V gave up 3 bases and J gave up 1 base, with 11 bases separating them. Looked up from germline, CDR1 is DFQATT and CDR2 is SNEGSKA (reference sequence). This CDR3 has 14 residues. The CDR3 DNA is TGCAGTGCTAGTGATAGCGCCGGCACAGATACGCAGTATTTT. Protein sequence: CSASDSAGTDTQYF.

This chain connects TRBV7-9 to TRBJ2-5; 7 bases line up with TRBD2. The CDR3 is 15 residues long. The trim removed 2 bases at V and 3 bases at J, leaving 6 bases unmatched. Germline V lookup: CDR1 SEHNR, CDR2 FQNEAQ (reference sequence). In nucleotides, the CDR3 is TGTGCCAGCAGCTTAATGGGAGGGACGGAAGAGACCCAGTACTTC. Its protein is CASSLMGGTEETQYF.

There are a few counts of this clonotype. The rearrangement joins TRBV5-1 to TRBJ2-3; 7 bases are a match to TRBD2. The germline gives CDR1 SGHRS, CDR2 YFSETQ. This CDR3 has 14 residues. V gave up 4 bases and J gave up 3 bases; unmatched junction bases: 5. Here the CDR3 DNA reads TGCGCCAGCAGCGACGGGGGAGGGACAGATACGCAGTATTTT. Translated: CASSDGGGTDTQYF.

The DNA for the CDR3 is TGTGCCACCCGTCTGCAATCGAATTCACCCCTCCACTTT. This codes for CATRLQSNSPLHF. The chain employs TRBV15 and TRBJ1-6; D is unresolved. The CDR3 covers 13 residues. The germline gives CDR1 LNHNV, CDR2 YYDKDF (reference sequence). V was shortened by 8 bases and J by 7 bases, with 12 bases between the two germline ends. Together with reference TRBV15 and TRBJ1-6, the CDR3 gives the full variable domain: DAMVIQNPRYQVTQFGKPVTLSCSQTLNHNVMYWYQQKSSQAPKLLFHYYDKDFNNEADTPDNFQSRRPNTSFCFLDIRSPGLGDTAMYLCATRLQSNSPLHFGNGTRLTVT.

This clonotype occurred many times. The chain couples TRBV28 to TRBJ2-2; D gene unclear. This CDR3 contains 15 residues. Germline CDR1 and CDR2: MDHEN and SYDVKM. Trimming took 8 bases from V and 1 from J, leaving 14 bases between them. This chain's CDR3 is CASARIRVNTGELFF. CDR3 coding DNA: TGTGCCAGCGCCAGGATCCGGGTGAACACCGGGGAGCTGTTTTTT.

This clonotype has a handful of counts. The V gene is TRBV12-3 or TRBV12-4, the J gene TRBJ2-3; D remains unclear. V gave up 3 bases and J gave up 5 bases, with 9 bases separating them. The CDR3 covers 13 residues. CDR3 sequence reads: CASSFGRIDTQYF. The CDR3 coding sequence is TGTGCCAGCAGTTTTGGTCGTATAGATACGCAGTATTTT.

The chain's CDR3 is CASSKDSYGYTF. The CDR3 DNA is TGTGCCAGCAGCAAAGACAGCTATGGCTACACCTTC. The chain is built from TRBV7-9 and TRBJ1-2; maybe TRBD1 (5 bases). V lost 5 bases to trimming and J lost 4 bases, with 8 bases between them. The CDR3 runs 12 residues. Germline V gene sequence: CDR1 SEHNR, CDR2 FQNEAQ (reference sequence).

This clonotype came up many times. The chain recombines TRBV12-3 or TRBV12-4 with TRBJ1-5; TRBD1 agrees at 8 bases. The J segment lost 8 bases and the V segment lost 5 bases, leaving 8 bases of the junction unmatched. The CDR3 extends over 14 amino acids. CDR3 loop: CASSLQGAGKPQHF. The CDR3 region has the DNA TGTGCCAGCAGTCTCCAGGGGGCTGGGAAGCCCCAGCATTTT.

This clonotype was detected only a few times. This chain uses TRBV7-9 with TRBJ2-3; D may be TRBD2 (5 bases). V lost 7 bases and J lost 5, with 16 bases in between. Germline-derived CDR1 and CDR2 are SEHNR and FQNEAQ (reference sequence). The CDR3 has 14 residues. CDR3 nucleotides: TGTGCCAGCATACACCGGGAAGTAGAAGATACGCAGTATTTT. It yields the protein CASIHREVEDTQYF. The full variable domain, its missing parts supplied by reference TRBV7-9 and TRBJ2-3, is DTGVSQNPRHKITKRGQNVTFRCDPISEHNRLYWYRQTLGQGPEFLTYFQNEAQLEKSRLLSDRFSAERPKGSFSTLEIQRTEQGDSAMYLCASIHREVEDTQYFGPGTRLTVL.